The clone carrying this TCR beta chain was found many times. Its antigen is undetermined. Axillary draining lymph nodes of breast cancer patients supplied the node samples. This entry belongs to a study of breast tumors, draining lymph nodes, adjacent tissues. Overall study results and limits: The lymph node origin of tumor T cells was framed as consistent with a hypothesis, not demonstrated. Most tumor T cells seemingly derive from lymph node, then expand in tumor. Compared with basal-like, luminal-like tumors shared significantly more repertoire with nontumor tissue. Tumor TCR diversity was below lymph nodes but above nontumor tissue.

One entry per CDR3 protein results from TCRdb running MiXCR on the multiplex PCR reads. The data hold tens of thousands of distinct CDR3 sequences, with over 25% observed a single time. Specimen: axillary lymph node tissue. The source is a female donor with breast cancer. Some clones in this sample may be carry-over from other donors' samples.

In nucleotides, the CDR3 is TGCGCCAGCAGTGGAGGTGTTAACACCGGGGAGCTGTTTTTT. Translation: CASSGGVNTGELFF. The rearrangement links TRBV10-1 to TRBJ2-2; D is uncertain. CDR3 length: 14 amino acids. Germline CDR1 WNHNN, CDR2 SYGVQD (reference sequence). V lost 4 bases and J lost 2, with 8 bases in between.